This TCR beta chain stems from a study of early stage breast cancer tumors. Findings and limits, study-wide: Tumors had roughly 2.6-fold higher T cell density than normal breast. Most shared enriched TCRB sequences were commonly generated ones.

Sequencing used immunoSEQ multiplex PCR; TCRdb keeps in-frame clones, though not all of them. The table records 70,000 or so clones, around 80% of them present only once. V shed 5 bases, J shed 0 bases, and the junction held 6 bases outside the gene matches. Germline V lookup: CDR1 MGHDK, CDR2 SYGVNS. CDR3 length: 15 residues. Worth noting for this clone: Its cognate antigen is unknown.

The chain employs TRBV25-1 and TRBJ1-1; TRBD1 agrees at 7 bases. The sequenced material came from blood. The TCR originated in a person in their 40s with breast cancer. The chain's CDR3 is CASSSGQRMNTEAFF. The CDR3 region has the DNA TGTGCCAGCAGTTCGGGACAGCGCATGAACACTGAAGCTTTCTTT.